The clone carrying this T cell receptor beta chain was seen ten or more times. What it binds is unknown. The data are from a study of T cells in Graves' hyperthyroidism and ophthalmopathy. Study-wide results and caveats: Before onset, ophthalmopathy was predicted by the model a median 6.5 months earlier.

Germline V gives CDR1 SGHVS, CDR2 FQNEAQ. V lost 5 bases and J lost 4; bases outside the gene matches: 5. This CDR3 is 15 amino acids long. RNA transcripts provided the source from which TCR beta CDR3 regions were amplified. Using the HTBI primer set, a first-round RT-PCR was run on the TCR CDR3. TCRdb ran MiXCR on the multiplex PCR reads and lists one entry per CDR3 protein. The sample lists nearly 750,000 distinct CDR3 sequences; under 45% were seen once. Absence of ophthalmopathy progression within 18 months defined stable Graves' hyperthyroidism. Fresh peripheral blood, about 10 ml of it, supplied the PBMCs.

The TCR sequence derives from a woman aged 40 to 50 with Graves' hyperthyroidism. Sequenced input: blood. V usage is TRBV7-8 and J usage is TRBJ2-6, with 7 bases identical to TRBD1. In DNA form, the CDR3 reads TGTGCCAGCAGCCCACAGGGGTCCGGGGCCAACGTCCTGACTTTC. This gives the protein CASSPQGSGANVLTF.